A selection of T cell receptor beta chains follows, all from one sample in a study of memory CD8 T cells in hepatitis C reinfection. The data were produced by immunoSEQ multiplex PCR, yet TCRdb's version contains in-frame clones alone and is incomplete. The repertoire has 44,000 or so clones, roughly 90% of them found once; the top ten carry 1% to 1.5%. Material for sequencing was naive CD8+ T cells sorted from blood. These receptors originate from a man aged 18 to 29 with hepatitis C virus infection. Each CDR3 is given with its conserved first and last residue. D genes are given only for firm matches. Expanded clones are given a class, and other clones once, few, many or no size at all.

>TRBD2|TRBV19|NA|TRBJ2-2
CASSGRGNYSGANTGELFF
TGTGCCAGTAGTGGGCGGGGGAATTACAGCGGCGCGAACACCGGGGAGCTGTTTTTT
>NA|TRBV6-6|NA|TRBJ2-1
CASSSFTRRGTEQFF
TGTGCCAGCAGTTCCTTTACTCGGAGGGGTACTGAGCAGTTCTTC
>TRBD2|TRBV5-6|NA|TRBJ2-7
CASSLGLAPFEQYF
TGTGCCAGCAGCCTTGGACTAGCCCCCTTCGAGCAGTACTTC
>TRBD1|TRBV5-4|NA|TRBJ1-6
CASSLEGANSPLHF
TGTGCCAGCAGCTTGGAGGGGGCAAATTCACCCCTCCACTTT
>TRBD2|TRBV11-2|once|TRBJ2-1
CASTRGTSGRRNEQFF
TGTGCCAGCACCCGGGGGACTAGCGGGAGGAGGAATGAGCAGTTCTTC
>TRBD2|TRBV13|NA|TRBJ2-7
CASSLGAGLAGGSYEQYF
TGTGCCAGCAGCTTAGGCGCGGGACTAGCGGGAGGCTCCTACGAGCAGTACTTC
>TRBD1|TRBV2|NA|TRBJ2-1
CASSGQGTNEQFF
TGTGCCAGCAGTGGACAGGGGACCAATGAGCAGTTCTTC
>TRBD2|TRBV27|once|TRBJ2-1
CASSLGGVYNEQFF
TGTGCCAGCAGTTTGGGAGGGGTCTACAATGAGCAGTTCTTC
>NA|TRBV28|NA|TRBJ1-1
CASQGLGLNTEAFF
TGTGCCAGCCAGGGCCTAGGGCTGAACACTGAAGCTTTCTTT
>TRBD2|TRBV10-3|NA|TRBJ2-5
CAISVRGGETQYF
TGTGCCATCTCGGTACGGGGGGGAGAGACCCAGTACTTC
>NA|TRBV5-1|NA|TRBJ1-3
CASSGDSSGNTIYF
TGCGCCAGCAGCGGAGATTCCTCTGGAAACACCATATATTTT
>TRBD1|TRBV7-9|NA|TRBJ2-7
CASSPGQGAYEQYF
TGTGCCAGCAGCCCCGGACAGGGGGCATACGAGCAGTACTTC
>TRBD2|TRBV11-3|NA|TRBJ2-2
CASSEGTSGRTGELFF
TGTGCCAGCAGTGAAGGGACTAGCGGGAGGACCGGGGAGCTGTTTTTT
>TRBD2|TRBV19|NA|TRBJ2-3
CASSSRLAGGTDTQYF
TGTGCCAGTAGTAGTAGACTAGCGGGGGGCACAGATACGCAGTATTTT
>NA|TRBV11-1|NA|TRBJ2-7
CASSSYSYEQYF
TGTGCCAGCAGCTCTTACTCCTACGAGCAGTACTTC
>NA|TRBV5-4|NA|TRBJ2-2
CASSLEQNTGELFF
TGTGCCAGCAGCTTGGAACAAAACACCGGGGAGCTGTTTTTT
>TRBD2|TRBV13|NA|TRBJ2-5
CASSTTSGSRETQYF
TGTGCCAGCAGCACGACTAGCGGAAGTCGGGAGACCCAGTACTTC
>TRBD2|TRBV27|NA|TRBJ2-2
CASSLAAGDKGTGELFF
TGTGCCAGCAGTTTAGCAGCGGGGGATAAAGGGACCGGGGAGCTGTTTTTT
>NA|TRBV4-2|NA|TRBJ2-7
CASSQDTLGEQYF
TGTGCCAGCAGCCAGGACACTCTGGGCGAGCAGTACTTC
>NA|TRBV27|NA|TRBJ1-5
CASSLSGGQPQHF
TGTGCCAGCAGTTTATCGGGAGGTCAGCCCCAGCATTTT
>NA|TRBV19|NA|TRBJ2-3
CASSNRLLRGPTDTQYF
TGTGCCAGTAGCAATCGGCTATTGCGGGGCCCCACAGATACGCAGTATTTT
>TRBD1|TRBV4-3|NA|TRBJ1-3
CASSQGTGVGNTIYF
TGCGCCAGCAGCCAGGGGACAGGGGTTGGAAACACCATATATTTT
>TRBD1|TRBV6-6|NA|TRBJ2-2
CASRGQGVAGELFF
TGTGCCAGCAGGGGACAGGGGGTGGCCGGGGAGCTGTTTTTT
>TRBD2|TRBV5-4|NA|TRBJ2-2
CASSLTGGTGELFF
TGTGCCAGCAGCTTGACGGGAGGTACCGGGGAGCTGTTTTTT
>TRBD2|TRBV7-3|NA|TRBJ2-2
CASSPLAGEGFTGELFF
TGTGCCAGCAGCCCTCTAGCGGGAGAGGGGTTCACCGGGGAGCTGTTTTTT
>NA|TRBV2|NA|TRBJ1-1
CASTRGGYTEAFF
TGTGCCAGCACCCGGGGGGGATACACTGAAGCTTTCTTT
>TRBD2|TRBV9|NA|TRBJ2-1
CASSLGGLAGGGNEQFF
TGTGCCAGCAGCCTGGGGGGACTAGCGGGAGGTGGGAATGAGCAGTTCTTC
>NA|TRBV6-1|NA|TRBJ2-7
CASSDLRYEQYF
TGTGCCAGCAGTGATTTGCGGTACGAGCAGTACTTC
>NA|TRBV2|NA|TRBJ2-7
CASSAVAYEQYF
TGTGCCAGCAGTGCAGTGGCCTACGAGCAGTACTTC
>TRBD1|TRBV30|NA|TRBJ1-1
CAWSDEGANEAFF
TGTGCCTGGAGTGATGAGGGGGCGAATGAAGCTTTCTTT
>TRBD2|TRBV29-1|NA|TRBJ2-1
CSVELLLAGYNEQFF
TGCAGCGTTGAACTGTTACTAGCGGGATATAATGAGCAGTTCTTC
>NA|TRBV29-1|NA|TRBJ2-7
CSVSQGVSYEQYF
TGCAGCGTCTCCCAGGGTGTCTCCTACGAGCAGTACTTC
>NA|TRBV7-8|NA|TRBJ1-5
CASSLDFMPQHF
TGTGCCAGCAGCTTAGATTTTATGCCCCAGCATTTT
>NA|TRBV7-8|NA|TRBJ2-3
CASSTFWGEARGTDTQYF
TGTGCCAGCAGTACTTTCTGGGGGGAGGCTCGGGGAACAGATACGCAGTATTTT
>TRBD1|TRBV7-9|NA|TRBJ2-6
CASSLEISGQDSGANVLTF
TGTGCCAGCAGCTTAGAAATTTCGGGACAGGACTCTGGGGCCAACGTCCTGACTTTC
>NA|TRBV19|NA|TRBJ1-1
CASSIGNTEAFF
TGTGCCAGTAGTATCGGTAACACTGAAGCTTTCTTT
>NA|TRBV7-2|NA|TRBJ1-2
CASSLGVPGYGYTF
TGTGCCAGCAGCTTAGGAGTCCCAGGCTATGGCTACACCTTC
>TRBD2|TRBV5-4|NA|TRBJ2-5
CASSWGTSGREETQYF
TGTGCCAGCAGCTGGGGGACTAGCGGTCGGGAGGAGACCCAGTACTTC
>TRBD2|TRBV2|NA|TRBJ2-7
CATTDQVTSGKVYEQYF
TGTGCCACCACAGACCAAGTGACTAGCGGGAAGGTCTACGAGCAGTACTTC
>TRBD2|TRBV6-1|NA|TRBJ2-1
CASSSEAGGYNEQFF
TGTGCCAGCAGCTCTGAAGCGGGAGGCTACAATGAGCAGTTCTTC
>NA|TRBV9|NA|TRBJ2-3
CASSGPAWESGTDTQYF
TGTGCCAGCAGCGGACCTGCGTGGGAGAGTGGCACAGATACGCAGTATTTT
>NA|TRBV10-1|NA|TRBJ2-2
CASSLGTGELFF
TGCGCCAGCAGCCTCGGTACCGGGGAGCTGTTTTTT
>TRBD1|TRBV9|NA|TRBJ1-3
CASSPGTGDGNTIYF
TGTGCCAGCAGCCCCGGGACAGGGGATGGAAACACCATATATTTT
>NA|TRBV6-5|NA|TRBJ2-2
CASISDTGELFF
TGTGCCAGCATATCCGACACCGGGGAGCTGTTTTTT
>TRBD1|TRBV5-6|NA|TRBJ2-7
CASSFRQGAIYEQYF
TGTGCCAGCAGCTTCAGACAGGGGGCGATCTACGAGCAGTACTTC
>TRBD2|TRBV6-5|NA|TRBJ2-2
CASSELAGQVELFF
TGTGCCAGCAGTGAACTAGCGGGACAAGTGGAGCTGTTTTTT
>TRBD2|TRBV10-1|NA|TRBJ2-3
CASTSGRTDTQYF
TGCGCCAGCACTAGCGGCCGCACAGATACGCAGTATTTT